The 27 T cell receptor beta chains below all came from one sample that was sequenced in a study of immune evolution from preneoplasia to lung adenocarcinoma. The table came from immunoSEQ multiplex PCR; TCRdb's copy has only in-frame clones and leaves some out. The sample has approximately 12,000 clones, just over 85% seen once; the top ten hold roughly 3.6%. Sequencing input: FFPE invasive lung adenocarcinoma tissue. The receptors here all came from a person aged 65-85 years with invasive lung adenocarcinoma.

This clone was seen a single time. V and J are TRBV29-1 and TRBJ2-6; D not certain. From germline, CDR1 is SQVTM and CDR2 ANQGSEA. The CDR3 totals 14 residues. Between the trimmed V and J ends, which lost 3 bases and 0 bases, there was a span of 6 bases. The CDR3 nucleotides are TGCAGCGTTGAGAAAGTCTCTGGGGCCAACGTCCTGACTTTC. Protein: CSVEKVSGANVLTF.

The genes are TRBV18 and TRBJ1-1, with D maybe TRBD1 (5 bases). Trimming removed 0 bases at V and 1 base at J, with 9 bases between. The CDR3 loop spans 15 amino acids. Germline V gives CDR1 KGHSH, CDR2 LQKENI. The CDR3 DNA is TGTGCCAGCTCACCACCGTCGACAGAGAACACTGAAGCTTTCTTT. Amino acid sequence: CASSPPSTENTEAFF.

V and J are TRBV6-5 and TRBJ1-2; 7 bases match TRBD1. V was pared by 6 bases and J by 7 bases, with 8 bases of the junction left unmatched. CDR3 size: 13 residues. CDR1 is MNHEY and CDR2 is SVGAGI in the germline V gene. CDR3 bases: TGTGCCAGCAGCCCAAGACAGGGAGGTGGCTACACCTTC. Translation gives CASSPRQGGGYTF.

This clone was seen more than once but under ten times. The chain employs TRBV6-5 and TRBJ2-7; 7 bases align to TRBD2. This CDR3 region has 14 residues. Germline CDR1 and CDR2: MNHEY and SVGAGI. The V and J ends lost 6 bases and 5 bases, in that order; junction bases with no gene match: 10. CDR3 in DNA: TGTGCCAGCAGCCAATCGGAGGGAGGGCACGAGCAGTACTTC. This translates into CASSQSEGGHEQYF.

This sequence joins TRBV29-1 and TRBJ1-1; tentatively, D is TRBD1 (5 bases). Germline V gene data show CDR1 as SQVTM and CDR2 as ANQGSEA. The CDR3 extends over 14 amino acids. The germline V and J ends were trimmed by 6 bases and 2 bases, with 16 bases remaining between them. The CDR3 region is CSVGEQTVNTEAFF. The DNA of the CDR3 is TGCAGCGTCGGGGAACAGACAGTCAACACTGAAGCTTTCTTT.

The CDR3 coding sequence is TGTGCCAGCAGTGAACGGCGAATTTTGTGGGTCGAACAAGAGACCCAGTACTTC. It is translated as CASSERRILWVEQETQYF. This chain joins TRBV2 and TRBJ2-5, with D unclear. This CDR3 has 18 amino acids. V was pared by 2 bases and J by 2 bases, with 21 bases between. The germline V gene has CDR1 SNHLY and CDR2 FYNNEI.

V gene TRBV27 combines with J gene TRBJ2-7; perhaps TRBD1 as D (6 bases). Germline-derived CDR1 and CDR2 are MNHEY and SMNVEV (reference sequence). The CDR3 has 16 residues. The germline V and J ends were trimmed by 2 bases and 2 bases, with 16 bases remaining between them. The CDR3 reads CASSLGLGTSPYEQYF. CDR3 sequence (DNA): TGTGCCAGCAGTTTAGGGTTAGGGACATCTCCCTACGAGCAGTACTTC.

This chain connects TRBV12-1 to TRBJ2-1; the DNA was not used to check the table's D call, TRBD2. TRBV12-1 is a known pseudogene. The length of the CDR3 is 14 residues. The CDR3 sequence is CASSSRTSSNEQFF. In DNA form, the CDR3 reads TGTGCCAGCAGCTCCCGGACTAGCAGCAATGAGCAGTTCTTC.

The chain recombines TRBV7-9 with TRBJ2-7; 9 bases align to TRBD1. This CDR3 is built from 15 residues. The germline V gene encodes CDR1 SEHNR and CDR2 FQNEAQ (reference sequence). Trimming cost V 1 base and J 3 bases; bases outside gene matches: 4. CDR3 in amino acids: CASSLGTGAVYEQYF. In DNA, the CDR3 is TGTGCCAGCAGCTTAGGGACAGGGGCGGTCTACGAGCAGTACTTC.

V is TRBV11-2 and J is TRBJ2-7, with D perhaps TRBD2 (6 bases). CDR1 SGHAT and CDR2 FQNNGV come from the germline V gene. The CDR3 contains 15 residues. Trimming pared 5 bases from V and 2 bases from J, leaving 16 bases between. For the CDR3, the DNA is TGTGCCAGCAGCCCGGATAGCGGTACAACCTACGAGCAGTACTTC. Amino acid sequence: CASSPDSGTTYEQYF.

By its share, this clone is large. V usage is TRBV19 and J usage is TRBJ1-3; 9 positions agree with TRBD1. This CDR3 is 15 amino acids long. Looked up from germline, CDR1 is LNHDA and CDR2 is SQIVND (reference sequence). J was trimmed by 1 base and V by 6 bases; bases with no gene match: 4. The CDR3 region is CASSPGQGSGNTIYF. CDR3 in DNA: TGTGCCAGTAGCCCAGGACAGGGGTCTGGAAACACCATATATTTT.

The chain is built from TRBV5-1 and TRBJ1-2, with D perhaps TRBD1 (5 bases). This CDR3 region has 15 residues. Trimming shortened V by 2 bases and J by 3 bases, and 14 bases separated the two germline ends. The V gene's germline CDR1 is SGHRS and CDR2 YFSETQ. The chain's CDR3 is CASSLGHTRDYGYTF. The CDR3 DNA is TGCGCCAGCAGCTTAGGACACACGCGCGACTATGGCTACACCTTC.

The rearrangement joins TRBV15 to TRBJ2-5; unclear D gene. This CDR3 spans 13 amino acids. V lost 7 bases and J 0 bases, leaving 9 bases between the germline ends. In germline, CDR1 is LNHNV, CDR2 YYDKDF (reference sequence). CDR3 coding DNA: TGTGCCACCAATAGACGGTACCAAGAGACCCAGTACTTC. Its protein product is CATNRRYQETQYF.

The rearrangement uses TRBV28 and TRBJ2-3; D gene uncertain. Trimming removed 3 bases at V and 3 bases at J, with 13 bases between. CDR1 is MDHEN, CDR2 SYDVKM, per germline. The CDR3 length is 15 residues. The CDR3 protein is CASSFPSGLTDTQYF. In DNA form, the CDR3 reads TGTGCCAGCAGTTTTCCCTCTGGGTTAACAGATACGCAGTATTTT.

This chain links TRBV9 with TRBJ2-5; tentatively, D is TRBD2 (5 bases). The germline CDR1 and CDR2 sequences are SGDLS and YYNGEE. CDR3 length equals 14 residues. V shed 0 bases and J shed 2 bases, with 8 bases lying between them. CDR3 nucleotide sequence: TGTGCCAGCAGCGTAGGGCGGGTACAAGAGACCCAGTACTTC. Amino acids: CASSVGRVQETQYF.

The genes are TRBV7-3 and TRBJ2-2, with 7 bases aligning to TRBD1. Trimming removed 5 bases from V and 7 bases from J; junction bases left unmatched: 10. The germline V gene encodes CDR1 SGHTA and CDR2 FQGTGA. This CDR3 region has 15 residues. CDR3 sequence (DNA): TGTGCCAGCAGCGCGGAGGACAGGATATTCGGGGAGCTGTTTTTT. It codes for CASSAEDRIFGELFF.

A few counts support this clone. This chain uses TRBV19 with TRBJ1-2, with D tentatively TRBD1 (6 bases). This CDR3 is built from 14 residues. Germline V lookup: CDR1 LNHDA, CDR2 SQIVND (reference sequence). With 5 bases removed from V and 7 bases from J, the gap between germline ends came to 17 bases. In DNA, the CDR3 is TGTGCCAGTAGTGATGCCGGGACAACTTCTGGCTACACCTTC. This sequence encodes CASSDAGTTSGYTF.

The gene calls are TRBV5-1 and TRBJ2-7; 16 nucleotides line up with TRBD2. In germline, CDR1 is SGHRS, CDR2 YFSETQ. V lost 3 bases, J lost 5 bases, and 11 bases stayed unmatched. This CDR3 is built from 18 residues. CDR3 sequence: CASSSGLAGGAVLHEQYF. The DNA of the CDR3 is TGCGCCAGCAGCTCGGGACTAGCGGGGGGGGCCGTTCTTCACGAGCAGTACTTC.

The CDR3 sequence is CSVWGGAQDGYTF. CDR3 DNA sequence: TGCAGCGTTTGGGGGGGGGCGCAGGATGGCTACACCTTC. The chain employs TRBV29-1 and TRBJ1-2; tentative D call: TRBD1 (6 bases). V was shortened by 5 bases and J by 6 bases, with 16 bases between the two germline ends. Germline V CDR1 and CDR2: SQVTM, ANQGSEA. The CDR3 is 13 residues long.

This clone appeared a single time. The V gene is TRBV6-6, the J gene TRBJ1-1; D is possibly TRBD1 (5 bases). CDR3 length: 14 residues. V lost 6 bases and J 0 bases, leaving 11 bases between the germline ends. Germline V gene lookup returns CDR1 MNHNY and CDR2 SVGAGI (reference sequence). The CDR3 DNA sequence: TGTGCCAGCAGGCACGAGGGGTTGAACACTGAAGCTTTCTTT. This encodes CASRHEGLNTEAFF.

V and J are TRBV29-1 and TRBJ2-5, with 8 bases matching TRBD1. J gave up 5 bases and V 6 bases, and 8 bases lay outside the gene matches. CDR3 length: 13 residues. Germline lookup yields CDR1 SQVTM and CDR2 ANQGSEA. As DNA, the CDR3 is TGCAGCGTCGCCACAGGGGGAGGTGAGACCCAGTACTTC. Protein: CSVATGGGETQYF.

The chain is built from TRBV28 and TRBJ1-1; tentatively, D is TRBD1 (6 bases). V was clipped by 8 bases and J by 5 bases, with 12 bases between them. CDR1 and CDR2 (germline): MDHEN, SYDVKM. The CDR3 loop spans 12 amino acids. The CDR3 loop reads CASGGRGTEAFF. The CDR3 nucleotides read TGTGCCAGCGGGGGGCGGGGGACTGAAGCTTTCTTT.

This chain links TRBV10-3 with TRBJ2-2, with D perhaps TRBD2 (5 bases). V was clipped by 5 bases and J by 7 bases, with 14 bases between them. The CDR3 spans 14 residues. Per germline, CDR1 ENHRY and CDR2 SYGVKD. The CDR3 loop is CAISIRDEGGELFF. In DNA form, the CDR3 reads TGTGCCATCAGTATACGGGATGAGGGCGGGGAGCTGTTTTTT.

The CDR3 DNA reads as TGTGCCATCAGTGATAACGCGGATACGCAGTATTTT. It translates to CAISDNADTQYF. The chain uses TRBV10-3 and TRBJ2-3, with D unclear. Germline loops: CDR1 ENHRY, CDR2 SYGVKD. There are 12 residues in the CDR3. Trimming stripped 3 bases from V and 6 bases from J, with 7 bases between.

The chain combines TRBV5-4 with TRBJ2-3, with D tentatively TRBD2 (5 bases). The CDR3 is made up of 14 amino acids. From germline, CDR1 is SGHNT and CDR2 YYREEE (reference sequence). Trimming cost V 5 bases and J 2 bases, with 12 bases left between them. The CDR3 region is CASRGGGFTDTQYF. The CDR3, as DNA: TGTGCCAGCAGGGGTGGAGGCTTCACAGATACGCAGTATTTT.

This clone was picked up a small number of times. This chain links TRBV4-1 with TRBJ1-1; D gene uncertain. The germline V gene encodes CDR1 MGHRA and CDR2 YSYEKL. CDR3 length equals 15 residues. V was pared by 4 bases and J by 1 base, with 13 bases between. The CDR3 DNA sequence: TGCGCCAGCAGCCCCCTTTTTGTGGGGAACACTGAAGCTTTCTTT. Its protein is CASSPLFVGNTEAFF.

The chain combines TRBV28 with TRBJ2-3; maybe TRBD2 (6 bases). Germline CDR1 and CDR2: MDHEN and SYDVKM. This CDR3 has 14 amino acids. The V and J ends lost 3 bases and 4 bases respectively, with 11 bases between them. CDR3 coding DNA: TGTGCCAGCAGTTTTGGGGCTAGCGCAGATACGCAGTATTTT. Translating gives CASSFGASADTQYF. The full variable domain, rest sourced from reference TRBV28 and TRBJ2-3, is DVKVTQSSRYLVKRTGEKVFLECVQDMDHENMFWYRQDPGLGLRLIYFSYDVKMKEKGDIPEGYSVSREKKERFSLILESASTNQTSMYLCASSFGASADTQYFGPGTRLTVL.